A single sample gave rise to the 15 T cell receptor beta chains below, sequenced in a study of T cells in women clearing cervical HPV infection. The assay was immunoSEQ multiplex PCR, and TCRdb's table has in-frame clones only and misses some. The table for this sample gives around 39,000 clones. Sequencing was carried out using blood buffy coat. Source of these receptors: a woman aged 18 to 75 with a cervical HPV16 infection that either progressed to CIN3+ or cleared (not recorded which).

As regards this clone: The read stops 3 residues short of the end of the CDR3; the missing end is completed from the germline J gene. The genes are TRBV7-9 and TRBJ1-2, with D unclear. CDR1 is SEHNR, CDR2 FQNEAQ, per germline (reference sequence). The CDR3 has 12 residues. This CDR3 is CASSLTSHDYTF. CDR3 DNA (partial): TGTGCCAGCAGCCTAACTAGTCACGAC.

The covered CDR3 bases are TGTGCCAGCAGCCCCACTGTAGCGGGTCCGCAAGAGACC. Its protein is CASSPTVAGPQET. The whole CDR3 region reads CASSPTVAGPQETQYF. The chain combines TRBV7-6 with TRBJ2-5, with TRBD2 matching 7 bases. The read terminates 3 residues before the CDR3 end, so the remaining end is supplied by the germline J gene. This CDR3 is 16 amino acids long. CDR1 SGHVS and CDR2 FNYEAQ come from the germline V gene. The trim removed 5 bases at V and 2 bases at J, leaving 11 bases unmatched.

Comment on this clone: The read is 3 residues too short to cover the CDR3 end, so that end is filled in from the germline J gene. V usage is TRBV30 and J usage is TRBJ1-2; the D is unclear. The CDR3 loop spans 13 amino acids. CDR1 and CDR2 (germline): GTSNPN, SVGIG (reference sequence). The CDR3 protein is CAWSRGRINDYTF. The sequenced part of the CDR3 DNA is TGTGCCTGGTCCCGCGGGAGGATTAATGAC. Based on the CDR3 plus reference TRBV30 and TRBJ1-2, the full variable domain is SQTIHQWPATLVQPVGSPLSLECTVEGTSNPNLYWYRQAAGRGLQLLFYSVGIGQISSEVPQNLSASRPQDRQFILSSKKLLLSDSGFYLCAWSRGRINDYTFGSGTRLTVV.

With respect to this clone: The CDR3 end falls 3 residues outside the read, so it is completed with the germline J gene. The chain combines TRBV20-1 with TRBJ1-6; 10 bases match TRBD1. The germline CDR1 and CDR2 sequences are DFQATT and SNEGSKA (reference sequence). V was pared by 2 bases and J by 3 bases, with 7 bases of the junction left unmatched. The CDR3 has 17 amino acids. CDR3 sequence reads: CSARPRQGAVYNSPLHF. CDR3 bases read: TGCAGTGCTAGACCCAGACAGGGGGCGGTCTATAATTCACCC.

About this clone: Coverage ceases 3 residues before the CDR3 finishes, and the germline J gene fills in the end. The rearrangement joins TRBV5-8 to TRBJ2-3; TRBD2 matches 12 bases. Germline V gives CDR1 SGHTS, CDR2 YDEGEE. The CDR3 spans 15 residues. Germline trimming cut 4 bases from V and 5 bases from J; bases unmatched to any gene: 5. Partial CDR3 DNA: TGTGCCAGCAGCGCCGGGACTAGCGGGCGAGATACG. Translated: CASSAGTSGRDT. The entire CDR3 protein is CASSAGTSGRDTQYF.

This chain's CDR3 is CASSSPRFRDEQFF. The sequenced part of the CDR3 DNA is TGTGCCAGCAGTTCCCCTCGGTTTAGGGATGAG. J is TRBJ2-1 and V is TRBV5-6, with D unclear. Read data end 3 residues before the CDR3 end; the end is taken from the germline J gene. This CDR3 is 14 amino acids long. V was pared by 5 bases and J by 8 bases, with 17 bases between. CDR1 is SGHDT and CDR2 is YYEEEE in the germline V gene.

A word on this clone: The read halts 3 residues ahead of the CDR3 end, with the missing end drawn from the germline J gene. This chain connects TRBV5-5 to TRBJ2-7, with D unclear. With 0 bases removed from V and 2 bases from J, the gap between germline ends came to 9 bases. The germline gives CDR1 SGHKS, CDR2 YYEKEE (reference sequence). The CDR3 is made up of 14 amino acids. CDR3 region: CASSLDWATYEQYF. The sequenced part of the CDR3 DNA is TGTGCCAGCAGCTTGGACTGGGCCACCTACGAG.

As regards this clone: With the read ending 3 residues before the CDR3 end, the germline J gene is used to fill in that end. The chain employs TRBV28 and TRBJ2-7; either TRBD1 or TRBD2 may fit D (5 bases each). Germline CDR1 is MDHEN and CDR2 is SYDVKM. The ends were cut back, 4 bases at V and 2 bases at J, with 21 bases in the middle. The CDR3 sequence is 17 residues long. The part of the CDR3 DNA that was read is TGTGCCAGCAGTTCCAATTCGCGAGGGGCAACCCCCTACGAG. This encodes CASSSNSRGATPYE. In full, the CDR3 is CASSSNSRGATPYEQYF.

As regards this clone: The DNA ends 3 residues before the CDR3 does, and the rest of the CDR3 is filled in from the germline J gene. V is TRBV2 and J is TRBJ1-2; D remains unclear. Germline CDR1 SNHLY, CDR2 FYNNEI. This CDR3 has 13 residues. V was clipped by 6 bases and J by 1 base, with 9 bases between them. CDR3 in amino acids: CASSPEGNYGYTF. The part of the CDR3 DNA that was read is TGTGCCAGCAGCCCCGAGGGTAACTATGGC. The entire variable domain, with the rest obtained from reference TRBV2 and TRBJ1-2, is as follows: EPEVTQTPSHQVTQMGQEVILRCVPISNHLYFYWYRQILGQKVEFLVSFYNNEISEKSEIFDDQFSVERPDGSNFTLKIRSTKLEDSAMYFCASSPEGNYGYTFGSGTRLTVV.

To note about this clone: The CDR3 is cut off 3 residues early in the read; its end comes from the germline J gene. The V and J genes are TRBV19 and TRBJ2-1; 7 nucleotides agree with TRBD2. The CDR3 runs 15 residues. J was trimmed by 0 bases and V by 1 base; bases with no gene match: 0. The germline V gene encodes CDR1 LNHDA and CDR2 SQIVND (reference sequence). Here the CDR3 reads CASSIGGGSYNEQFF. The covered CDR3 bases are TGTGCCAGTAGTATAGGGGGGGGCTCCTACAATGAG.

With regard to this clone: The read ends 3 residues shy of where the CDR3 ends; the end is completed using the germline J gene. This chain uses TRBV11-3 with TRBJ2-1; tentative D call: TRBD2 (6 bases). CDR1 and CDR2 (germline): SGHNT, YENEEA. The CDR3 length is 15 residues. V was trimmed by 4 bases and J by 7 bases, leaving 17 bases between them. Partial CDR3 DNA: TGTGCCAGCAGCTACCTTACCGGGACTTCAAATGAG. Its protein is CASSYLTGTSNE. In full, the CDR3 is CASSYLTGTSNEQFF. The whole variable domain, filled in from reference TRBV11-3 and TRBJ2-1, reads EAGVVQSPRYKIIEKKQPVAFWCNPISGHNTLYWYLQNLGQGPELLIRYENEEAVDDSQLPKDRFSAERLKGVDSTLKIQPAELGDSAVYLCASSYLTGTSNEQFFGPGTRLTVL.

The sequenced part of the CDR3 DNA is TGTGCCTGGAGGGGACAGCCATTAAATCCC. Protein: CAWRGQPLNP. The full CDR3 sequence reads CAWRGQPLNPQHF. The J gene is TRBJ1-5, the V gene TRBV30; 7 bases map to TRBD1. The sequenced fragment ends 3 residues before the CDR3 boundary, so the rest is inferred from the germline J gene. The CDR3 has 13 residues. Germline CDR1 GTSNPN, CDR2 SVGIG (reference sequence).

As concerns this clone: The read halts 3 residues ahead of the CDR3 end, with the missing end drawn from the germline J gene. This sequence joins TRBV2 and TRBJ2-1; 7 bases are shared with TRBD2. V lost 7 bases and J lost 7; bases outside the gene matches: 10. Germline assignment: CDR1 SNHLY and CDR2 FYNNEI. The CDR3 runs 14 residues. CDR3 DNA, as far as it was read: TGTGCCAGCACCAAGCGGGAAACGAGGAATGAG. It specifies CASTKRETRNE. The full CDR3 is CASTKRETRNEQFF.

In the case of this clone: The CDR3 extends 3 residues past the end of the read, so its final part is completed from the germline J gene. The V call is TRBV20-1, the J call TRBJ2-7; tentative D call: TRBD2 (6 bases). This CDR3 region has 13 residues. V dropped 0 bases and J dropped 1 base, with 7 bases sitting between them. Germline CDR1 is DFQATT and CDR2 is SNEGSKA (reference sequence). The chain's CDR3 is CSARDGGSYEQYF. Incomplete CDR3 DNA: TGCAGTGCTAGAGACGGGGGATCCTACGAG.

Comments on this clone: The CDR3 end falls 3 residues outside the read, so it is completed with the germline J gene. This sequence joins TRBV30 and TRBJ2-3; 14 bases align to TRBD2. Germline trimming cut 2 bases from V and 4 bases from J; bases unmatched to any gene: 5. The germline CDR1 and CDR2 sequences are GTSNPN and SVGIG (reference sequence). The CDR3 loop spans 16 amino acids. The chain's CDR3 is CAWSPGLAGDADTQYF. The sequenced part of the CDR3 DNA is TGTGCCTGGAGTCCGGGACTAGCGGGAGACGCAGATACG.